This paragraph reports one T cell receptor beta chain. The target of this receptor is not known. Base qualities were left out, and no much larger clone turns up one base away. The data are from a study of immune evolution from preneoplasia to lung adenocarcinoma (dated by TCRdb to about 2021). Regarding the complete study: HLA loss of heterozygosity was seen in approximately 6.7%, 15% and 36% of AIS, MIA and ADC lesions, and in no AAH lesions. Sample size was determined by specimen availability and not by a prior power calculation. In total, the cohort included 45 to 65 patients with pulmonary nodules, all of whom underwent surgical resection. The immune data were integrated with whole exome sequencing and methylation data from the same cohort of nodules. The study combined immune gene expression, TCR sequencing and multiplex immunofluorescence to profile immune contexture across lung adenocarcinoma precursors and invasive adenocarcinoma. According to the study, roughly 100 samples went through TCR sequencing. Class I HLA alleles were inferred from exome data with POLYSOLVER, and allele-specific HLA loss was detected with LOHHLA. Resected precursor lesions (AAH, AIS, MIA) and invasive adenocarcinomas were compared against paired morphologically normal lung tissue. A total of 40 to 60 patients contributed TCR sequencing data. The paper as a whole reports these results and caveats: The findings rested on association rather than direct causation, and larger cohorts with long-term follow-up and longitudinal biopsies were considered necessary. Because all patients were from Japan and China, applicability to Western populations was uncertain. Normal lung had the highest top T cell clone frequencies, which appeared to decline progressively from AAH through AIS, MIA and invasive adenocarcinoma. Normal lung showed the highest clonality, whereas later-stage lesions appeared to have higher T cell density and diversity but lower clonality. The highest T cell clonality was observed in KRAS-mutant nodules compared with EGFR-mutant or double wild-type lesions.

The immunoSEQ hsTCRbeta Kit was used to sequence TCR beta CDR3 regions from DNA. On the study's bioinformatics: TCR sequencing data were analysed with the ImmunoSEQ Analyzer. T cell clonality was defined as 1 minus Pielou's evenness computed on productive rearrangements. T cell diversity was measured with the inverse Simpson index on productive templates. T cell density was expressed as TCR beta template counts normalized to usable DNA, with usable DNA estimated by amplifying and sequencing housekeeping genes. Two-sided Kruskal-Wallis tests were used to compare TCR metrics between histologic stages. Imported from immuneACCESS, the table was reduced by TCRdb to in-frame sequences with V and J called. These copies leave out some clones; in studies compared against another copy, an unresolved V gene accounts for under half, and the cause of the remainder is not known. Clone size and the V and J calls come from that table; the DNA yielded D and trimming. For this sample the table gives approximately 7,700 clones, of which approximately 85% were detected only once. Roughly 2.7% of the sample is in the top ten clones.

The patients had resection in Japan or China between about 2014 and 2018. Histologic diagnosis of each case was confirmed independently by two lung cancer pathologists on H&E slides. To enrich premalignant or tumor cells for nucleic acid extraction, macro-dissection was performed after pathologic assessment. DNA was isolated from FFPE tissue using the AllPrep DNA/RNA FFPE Kit. V ends up 5 bases short and J 4 bases short, with an unmatched junction base count of 6. Reading the germline V gene gives CDR1 LGHNT and CDR2 FRNRAP. The CDR3 numbers 14 residues from cysteine through phenylalanine. The retained sequence is limited to the CDR3, 42 bases, with the frame set at the first base.

Recombination joined TRBV12-5 with TRBJ2-5; 8 middle bases align to TRBD2. The sample comprised FFPE minimally invasive lung adenocarcinoma tissue. The sample's cell subset or site label, decoded: micro-invasive lung adenocarcinoma (MIA). The TCR sequence derives from an older person with lung adenocarcinoma. The base sequence is TGTGCTAGTGGTATCGGGGGGGCGGGAGAGACCCAGTACTTC. Its amino acids are CASGIGGAGETQYF.